This T cell receptor beta chain was profiled in a study of OX40 agonist ivuxolimab in advanced cancers. The V end lost 4 bases, the J end lost 0 bases, and 13 bases lay between the germline ends. Germline V gene lookup returns CDR1 SGHRS and CDR2 YFSETQ. This CDR3 has 15 amino acids. Study-wide findings and caveats: Dosing at 0.1 to 3.0 mg/kg was accompanied by clonal expansion of CD4+ and CD8+ blood T cells by week 6. The average count of expanded clones was higher among CD8+ T cells than among CD4+.

Autoimmune disease history or systemic immunosuppression disqualified patients. Baseline, cycle 4 day 1, and cycle 7 day 1 were the blood sampling points. Assay used: immunoSEQ multiplex PCR; TCRdb lists only in-frame clones, some missing. The data hold 60,000 or so clones, with around nine tenths observed a single time. Worth noting for this clone: Its target is unknown.

This clonotype originated in an adult with an advanced solid tumor such as melanoma, head and neck, liver or kidney cancer. Specimen: CD4+ or CD8+ T cells sorted from blood, collected in a trial of the OX40 agonist ivuxolimab. The rearrangement links TRBV5-1 to TRBJ2-5; D is possibly TRBD2 (6 bases). CDR3 protein: CASSPGVRHQETQYF. For the CDR3, the DNA is TGCGCCAGCAGCCCGGGAGTACGGCACCAAGAGACCCAGTACTTC.